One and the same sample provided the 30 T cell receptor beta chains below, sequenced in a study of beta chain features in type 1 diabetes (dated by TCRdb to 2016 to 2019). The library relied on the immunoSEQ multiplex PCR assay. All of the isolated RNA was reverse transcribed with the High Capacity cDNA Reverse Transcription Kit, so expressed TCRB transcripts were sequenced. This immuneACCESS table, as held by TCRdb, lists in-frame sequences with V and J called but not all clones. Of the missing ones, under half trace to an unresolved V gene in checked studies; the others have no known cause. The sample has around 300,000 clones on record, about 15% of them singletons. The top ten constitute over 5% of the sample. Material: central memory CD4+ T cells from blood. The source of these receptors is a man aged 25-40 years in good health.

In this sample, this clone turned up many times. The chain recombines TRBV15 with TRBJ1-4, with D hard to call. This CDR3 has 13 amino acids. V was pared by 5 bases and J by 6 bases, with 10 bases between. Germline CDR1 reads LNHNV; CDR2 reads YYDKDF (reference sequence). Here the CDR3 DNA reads TGTGCCACCAGCTGGTCCGTTGATGAAAAACTGTTTTTT. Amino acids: CATSWSVDEKLFF.

DNA for the CDR3: TGTGCCAGCAGCTTAGGGACAGGGGGCCTCACATCCACCTACGAGCAGTACTTC. Protein product: CASSLGTGGLTSTYEQYF. The chain links TRBV7-8 to TRBJ2-7; 11 positions match TRBD1. The CDR3 length is 18 residues. V trimming: 1 base; J trimming: 2 bases; junction bases outside the gene matches: 10. Looked up from germline, CDR1 is SGHVS and CDR2 is FQNEAQ.

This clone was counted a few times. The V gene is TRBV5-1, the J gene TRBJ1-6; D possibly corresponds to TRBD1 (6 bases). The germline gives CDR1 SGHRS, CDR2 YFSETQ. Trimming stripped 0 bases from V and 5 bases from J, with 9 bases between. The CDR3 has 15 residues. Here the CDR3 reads CASSLEQGHNSPLHF. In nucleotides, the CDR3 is TGCGCCAGCAGCTTGGAACAGGGCCATAATTCACCCCTCCACTTT.

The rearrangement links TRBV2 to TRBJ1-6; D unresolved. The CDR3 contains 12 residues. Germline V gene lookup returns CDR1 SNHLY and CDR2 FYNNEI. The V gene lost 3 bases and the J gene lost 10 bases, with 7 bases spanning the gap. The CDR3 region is CASSDWTSPLHF. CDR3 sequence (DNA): TGTGCCAGCAGTGATTGGACCTCACCCCTCCACTTT. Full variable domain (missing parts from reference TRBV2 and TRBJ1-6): EPEVTQTPSHQVTQMGQEVILRCVPISNHLYFYWYRQILGQKVEFLVSFYNNEISEKSEIFDDQFSVERPDGSNFTLKIRSTKLEDSAMYFCASSDWTSPLHFGNGTRLTVT.

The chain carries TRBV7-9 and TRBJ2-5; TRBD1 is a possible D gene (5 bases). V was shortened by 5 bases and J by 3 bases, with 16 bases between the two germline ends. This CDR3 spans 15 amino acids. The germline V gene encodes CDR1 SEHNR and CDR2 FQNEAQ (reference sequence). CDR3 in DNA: TGTGCCAGCAGCGACCGACAGACGGGCAAAGAGACCCAGTACTTC. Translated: CASSDRQTGKETQYF.

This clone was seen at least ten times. The CDR3 loop is CASKQGQLVESLHF. For the CDR3, the DNA is TGTGCCAGCAAACAGGGGCAGTTAGTGGAATCCCTCCACTTT. This rearrangement joins TRBV5-4 to TRBJ1-6, with TRBD1 matching 7 bases. The CDR3 sequence is 14 residues long. The germline gives CDR1 SGHNT, CDR2 YYREEE (reference sequence). V trimming: 6 bases; J trimming: 14 bases; junction bases outside the gene matches: 14.

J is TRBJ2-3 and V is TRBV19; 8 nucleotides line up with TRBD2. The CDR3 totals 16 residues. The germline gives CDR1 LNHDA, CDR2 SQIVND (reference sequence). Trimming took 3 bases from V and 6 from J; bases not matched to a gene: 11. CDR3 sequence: CASSMGTSRLADTQYF. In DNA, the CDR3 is TGTGCCAGTAGTATGGGGACTAGTCGTTTGGCCGATACGCAGTATTTT.

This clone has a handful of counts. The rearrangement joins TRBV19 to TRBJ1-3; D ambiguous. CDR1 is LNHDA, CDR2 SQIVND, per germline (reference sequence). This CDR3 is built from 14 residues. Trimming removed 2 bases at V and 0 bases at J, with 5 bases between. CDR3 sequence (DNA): TGTGCCAGTAGTATAACCCGCTCTGGAAACACCATATATTTT. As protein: CASSITRSGNTIYF.

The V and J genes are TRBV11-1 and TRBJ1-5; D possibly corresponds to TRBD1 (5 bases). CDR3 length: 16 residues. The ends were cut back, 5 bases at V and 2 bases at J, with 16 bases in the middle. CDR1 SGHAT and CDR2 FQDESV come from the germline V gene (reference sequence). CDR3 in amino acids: CASSQGTPGGNQPQHF. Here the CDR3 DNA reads TGTGCCAGCAGCCAAGGGACCCCGGGAGGCAATCAGCCCCAGCATTTT.

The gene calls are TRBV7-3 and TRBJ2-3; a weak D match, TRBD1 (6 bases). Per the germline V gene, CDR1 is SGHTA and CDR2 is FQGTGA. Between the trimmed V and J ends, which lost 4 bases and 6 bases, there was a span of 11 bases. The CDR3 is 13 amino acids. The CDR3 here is CASSSHRDDTQYF. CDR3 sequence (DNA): TGTGCCAGCAGCTCCCACAGGGATGATACGCAGTATTTT.

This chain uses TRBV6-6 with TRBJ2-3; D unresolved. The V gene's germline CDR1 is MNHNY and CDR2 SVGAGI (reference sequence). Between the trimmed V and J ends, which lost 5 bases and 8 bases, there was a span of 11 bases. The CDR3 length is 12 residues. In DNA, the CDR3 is TGTGCCAGCAGTGACCATCTCCGTACGCAGTATTTT. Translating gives CASSDHLRTQYF.

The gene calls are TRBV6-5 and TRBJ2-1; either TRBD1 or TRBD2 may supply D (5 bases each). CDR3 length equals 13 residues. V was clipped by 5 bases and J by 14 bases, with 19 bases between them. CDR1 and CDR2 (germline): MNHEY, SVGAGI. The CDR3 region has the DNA TGTGCCAGCAGTGAAGCGGCCCAGGGTTTTGAGTTCTTC. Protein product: CASSEAAQGFEFF.

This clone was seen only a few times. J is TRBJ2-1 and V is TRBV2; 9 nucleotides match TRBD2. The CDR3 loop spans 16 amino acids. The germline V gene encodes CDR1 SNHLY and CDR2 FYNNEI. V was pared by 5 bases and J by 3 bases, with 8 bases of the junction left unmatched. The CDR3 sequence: CASSRTGTSSYNEQFF. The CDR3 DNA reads TGTGCCAGCAGTAGAACCGGGACTAGCAGCTACAATGAGCAGTTCTTC. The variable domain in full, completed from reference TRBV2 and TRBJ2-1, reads EPEVTQTPSHQVTQMGQEVILRCVPISNHLYFYWYRQILGQKVEFLVSFYNNEISEKSEIFDDQFSVERPDGSNFTLKIRSTKLEDSAMYFCASSRTGTSSYNEQFFGPGTRLTVL.

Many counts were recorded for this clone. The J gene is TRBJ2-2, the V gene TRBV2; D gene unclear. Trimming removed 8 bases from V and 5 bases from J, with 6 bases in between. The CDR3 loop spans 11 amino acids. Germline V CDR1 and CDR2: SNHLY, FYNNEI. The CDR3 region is CASLRTGELFF. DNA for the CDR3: TGTGCCAGCTTAAGGACCGGGGAGCTGTTTTTT.

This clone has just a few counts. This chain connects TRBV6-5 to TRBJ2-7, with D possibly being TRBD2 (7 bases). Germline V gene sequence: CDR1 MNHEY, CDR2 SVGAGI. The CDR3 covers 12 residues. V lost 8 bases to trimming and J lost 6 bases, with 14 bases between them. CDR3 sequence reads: CASSRGALEQYF. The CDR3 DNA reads TGTGCCAGCTCCCGGGGGGCTCTCGAGCAGTACTTC.

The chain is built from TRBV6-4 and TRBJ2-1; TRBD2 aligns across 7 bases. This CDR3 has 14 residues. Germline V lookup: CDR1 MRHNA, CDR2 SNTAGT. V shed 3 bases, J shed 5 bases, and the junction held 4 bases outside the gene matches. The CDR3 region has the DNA TGTGCCAGCAGTGAGGGAGGGGTAAACAATGAGCAGTTCTTC. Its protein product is CASSEGGVNNEQFF.

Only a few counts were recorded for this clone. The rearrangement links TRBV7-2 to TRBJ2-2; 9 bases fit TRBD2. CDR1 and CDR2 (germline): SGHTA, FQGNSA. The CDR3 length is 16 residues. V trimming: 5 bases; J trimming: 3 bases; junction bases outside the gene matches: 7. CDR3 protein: CASSRPTSGYTGELFF. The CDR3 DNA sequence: TGTGCCAGCAGCCGACCTACTAGCGGGTACACCGGGGAGCTGTTTTTT.

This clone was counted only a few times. CDR3 sequence: CASSLAVKEGYGYTF. DNA of the CDR3: TGTGCCAGCAGCTTAGCGGTGAAGGAGGGCTATGGCTACACCTTC. V gene TRBV11-1 combines with J gene TRBJ1-2, with D uncertain. Germline V gives CDR1 SGHAT, CDR2 FQDESV (reference sequence). The V end was cut by 0 bases, the J end by 4 bases, with 12 bases between. There are 15 residues in the CDR3.

The CDR3 loop is CASSVAVDYGYTF. In DNA form, the CDR3 reads TGTGCCAGCAGCGTAGCTGTCGACTATGGCTACACCTTC. This chain joins TRBV9 and TRBJ1-2; no clear D gene. Germline-derived CDR1 and CDR2 are SGDLS and YYNGEE. Trimming stripped 0 bases from V and 3 bases from J, with 6 bases between. The CDR3 is 13 amino acids.

The CDR3 nucleotides read TGCGCCAGCAGCACAGGCACGGGACAGGGTAACGAAAAACTGTTTTTT. Translating it yields CASSTGTGQGNEKLFF. The chain employs TRBV5-1 and TRBJ1-4; TRBD1 matches 9 bases. The germline gives CDR1 SGHRS, CDR2 YFSETQ. Trimming took 4 bases from V and 8 from J; bases not matched to a gene: 12. The CDR3 has 16 amino acids.

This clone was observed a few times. CDR3 in amino acids: CAITPGEGASSPYGYTF. CDR3 sequence (DNA): TGTGCCATCACCCCGGGGGAGGGGGCCTCGAGCCCCTATGGCTACACCTTC. The genes are TRBV10-3 and TRBJ1-2; TRBD1 matches at 7 bases. V shed 7 bases, J shed 4 bases, and the junction held 18 bases outside the gene matches. Germline V gene sequence: CDR1 ENHRY, CDR2 SYGVKD. CDR3 length: 17 amino acids.

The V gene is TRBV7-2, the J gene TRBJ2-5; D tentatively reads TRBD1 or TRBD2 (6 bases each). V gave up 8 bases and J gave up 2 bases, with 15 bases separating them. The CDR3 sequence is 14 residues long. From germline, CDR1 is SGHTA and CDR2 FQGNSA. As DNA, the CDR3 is TGTGCCAGCGCGCGGAGGGGGGTTCAAGAGACCCAGTACTTC. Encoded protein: CASARRGVQETQYF.

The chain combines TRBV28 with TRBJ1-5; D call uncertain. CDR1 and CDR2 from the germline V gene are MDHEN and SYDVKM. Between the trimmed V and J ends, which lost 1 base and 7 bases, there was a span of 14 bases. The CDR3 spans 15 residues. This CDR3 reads CASSLSGGSWQPQHF. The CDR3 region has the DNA TGTGCCAGCAGTTTATCCGGAGGCTCCTGGCAGCCCCAGCATTTT.

The CDR3 loop is CASSTLPGQGIISNQPQHF. The CDR3 DNA follows: TGTGCCAGCTCAACTTTGCCGGGACAGGGGATTATAAGCAATCAGCCCCAGCATTTT. The J gene is TRBJ1-5, the V gene TRBV14, with 10 bases lining up with TRBD1. The CDR3 consists of 19 residues. Germline loops: CDR1 SGHDN, CDR2 FVKESK. V dropped 8 bases and J dropped 1; count of bases not matched to a gene: 17.

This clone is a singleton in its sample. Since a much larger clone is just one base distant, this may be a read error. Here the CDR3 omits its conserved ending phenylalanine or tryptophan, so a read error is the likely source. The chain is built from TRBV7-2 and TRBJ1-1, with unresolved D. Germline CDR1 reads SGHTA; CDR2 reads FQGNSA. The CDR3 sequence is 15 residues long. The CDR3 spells CASSQERSINTEAFV. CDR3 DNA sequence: TGCGCCAGCAGCCAAGAAAGGAGTATTAACACTGAAGCTTTCGTT.

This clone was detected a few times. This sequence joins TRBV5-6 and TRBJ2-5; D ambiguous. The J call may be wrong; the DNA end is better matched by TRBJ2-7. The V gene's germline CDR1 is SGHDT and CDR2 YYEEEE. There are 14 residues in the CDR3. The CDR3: CASSTRALLNEQYF. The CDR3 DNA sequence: TGTGCCAGCAGCACCCGGGCCCTTTTGAACGAGCAGTACTTC.

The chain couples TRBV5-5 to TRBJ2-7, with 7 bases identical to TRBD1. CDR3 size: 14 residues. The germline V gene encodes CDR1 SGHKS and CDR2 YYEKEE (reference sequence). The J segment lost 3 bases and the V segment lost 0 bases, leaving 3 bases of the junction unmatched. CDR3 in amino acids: CASSLDPGGYEQYF. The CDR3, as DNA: TGTGCCAGCAGCTTGGATCCAGGGGGCTACGAGCAGTACTTC. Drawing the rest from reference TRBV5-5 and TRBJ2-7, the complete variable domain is DAGVTQSPTHLIKTRGQQVTLRCSPISGHKSVSWYQQVLGQGPQFIFQYYEKEERGRGNFPDRFSARQFPNYSSELNVNALLLGDSALYLCASSLDPGGYEQYFGPGTRLTVT.

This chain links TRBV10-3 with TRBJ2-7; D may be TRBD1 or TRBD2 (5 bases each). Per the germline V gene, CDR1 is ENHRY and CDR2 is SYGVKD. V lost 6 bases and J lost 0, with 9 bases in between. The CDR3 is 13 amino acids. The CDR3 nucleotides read TGTGCCATCAGAGGGGAGATCTCCTACGAGCAGTACTTC. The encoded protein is CAIRGEISYEQYF.

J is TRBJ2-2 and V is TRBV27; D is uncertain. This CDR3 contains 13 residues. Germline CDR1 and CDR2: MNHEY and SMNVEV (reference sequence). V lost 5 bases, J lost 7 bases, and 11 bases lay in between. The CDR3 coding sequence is TGTGCCAGCAGTATCTCTTCAATCGGGGAGCTGTTTTTT. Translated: CASSISSIGELFF.

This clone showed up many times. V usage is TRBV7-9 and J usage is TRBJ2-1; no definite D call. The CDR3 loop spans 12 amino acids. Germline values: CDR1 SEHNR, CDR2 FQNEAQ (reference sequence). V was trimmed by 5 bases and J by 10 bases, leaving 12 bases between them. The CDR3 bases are TGTGCCAGCAGCCTGCTCTCAGAAGAGCAGTTCTTC. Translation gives CASSLLSEEQFF.